The 30 T cell receptor beta chains presented below share a single source sample, sequenced in a study of blood T cell repertoires in COVID-19. Sequencing was performed with immunoSEQ multiplex PCR; in TCRdb, only in-frame clones are kept and a portion is missing. There are fewer than 250,000 clones in the sample; 70% to 80% occur only once, and roughly 12% lies in the top ten. Material: peripheral blood. The receptors come from a woman in her 50s with acute or convalescent COVID-19.

The chain is built from TRBV5-6 and TRBJ2-5; 11 bases agree with TRBD2. V dropped 4 bases and J dropped 1; count of bases not matched to a gene: 6. This CDR3 comprises 16 residues. Germline V lookup: CDR1 SGHDT, CDR2 YYEEEE. The CDR3 DNA sequence: TGTGCCAGCAGCCAAACAGGACTAGCGGGCCAAGAGACCCAGTACTTC. Translated, it gives CASSQTGLAGQETQYF.

This chain links TRBV18 with TRBJ2-7, with 8 positions matching TRBD2. The trim removed 0 bases at V and 9 bases at J, leaving 4 bases unmatched. The CDR3 extends over 13 amino acids. Germline V gene sequence: CDR1 KGHSH, CDR2 LQKENI. The CDR3 coding sequence is TGTGCCAGCTCACCACCCGGGGGGGGAAGGCAGTACTTC. Amino acid sequence: CASSPPGGGRQYF.

The chain joins TRBV24-1 to TRBJ1-4, with 9 positions matching TRBD1. V lost 5 bases to trimming and J lost 8 bases; unmatched junction nucleotides: 5. CDR1 is KGHDR and CDR2 is SFDVKD in the germline V gene. This CDR3 has 14 residues. DNA of the CDR3: TGTGCCACCAGTGCGGGACAGGGTAGCGAAAAACTGTTTTTT. It encodes CATSAGQGSEKLFF.

The chain has TRBV27 and TRBJ2-7, with TRBD2 as a possible D gene (5 bases). V dropped 7 bases and J dropped 0 bases, with 13 bases sitting between them. CDR1 is MNHEY, CDR2 SMNVEV, per germline (reference sequence). This CDR3 contains 14 residues. CDR3 sequence: CASNPSGASYEQYF. The CDR3, as DNA: TGTGCCAGCAACCCAAGCGGAGCCTCCTACGAGCAGTACTTC.

The chain uses TRBV9 and TRBJ1-3; TRBD1 agrees at 7 bases. Germline loops: CDR1 SGDLS, CDR2 YYNGEE. The CDR3 sequence is 15 residues long. The V segment lost 0 bases and the J segment 4 bases; nucleotides outside the gene matches: 4. CDR3 residues: CASSVDQGVGNTIYF. The CDR3 coding sequence is TGTGCCAGCAGCGTAGACCAGGGGGTCGGAAACACCATATATTTT.

This rearrangement joins TRBV5-4 to TRBJ2-7, with TRBD1 as a possible D gene (5 bases). In germline, CDR1 is SGHNT, CDR2 YYREEE (reference sequence). This CDR3 has 12 amino acids. Trimming cost V 4 bases and J 6 bases, with 11 bases left between them. CDR3 DNA sequence: TGTGCCAGCAGCATAACAGGAATCGAGCAGTACTTC. Translation: CASSITGIEQYF.

The chain's CDR3 is CASRLQGAGGEQYF. The CDR3 DNA reads TGTGCCAGCAGGCTACAGGGGGCGGGAGGCGAGCAGTACTTC. The V call is TRBV2, the J call TRBJ2-7; possible D gene TRBD1, 9 bases. Trimming stripped 6 bases from V and 6 bases from J, with 18 bases between. The CDR3 loop spans 14 amino acids. Germline V gives CDR1 SNHLY, CDR2 FYNNEI.

V usage is TRBV12-2 and J usage is TRBJ1-2; TRBD1 is the table's D call, not checked against the DNA. TRBV12-2 is termed a pseudogene. The CDR3 is 17 amino acids. In DNA form, the CDR3 reads TGTGCAAGTCGCTTCCCACCGACAGGGATGGGATCCGATGGCTACACCTTC. Its translation: CASRFPPTGMGSDGYTF.

The rearrangement joins TRBV12-3 or TRBV12-4 to TRBJ1-5, with unresolved D. This CDR3 is built from 13 residues. V gave up 5 bases and J gave up 7 bases, with 12 bases separating them. The CDR3 sequence is CASSPGGGQPQHF. The CDR3 DNA follows: TGTGCCAGCAGTCCTGGAGGTGGCCAGCCCCAGCATTTT.

This chain joins TRBV3-1 (or the pseudogene TRBV3-2) and TRBJ2-4, with TRBD2 identical over 8 bases. From germline, CDR1 is LGHDT and CDR2 YNNKEL (reference sequence). The CDR3 is made up of 16 amino acids. The V gene end was trimmed by 4 bases and the J gene end by 2 bases; junction bases not matched to a gene: 7. CDR3 residues: CASSPRLARTKNIQYF. CDR3 nucleotide sequence: TGTGCCAGCAGCCCCCGACTAGCGAGGACCAAAAACATTCAGTACTTC.

In its sample, this clone was seen a few times. The V and J genes are TRBV2 and TRBJ2-1; TRBD2 aligns across 11 bases. The CDR3 sequence is 14 residues long. Germline V gene data show CDR1 as SNHLY and CDR2 as FYNNEI. Trimming removed 4 bases from V and 7 bases from J; junction bases left unmatched: 3. The CDR3 region is CASSVAGGTNEQFF. CDR3 nucleotides: TGTGCCAGCAGTGTAGCGGGAGGGACGAATGAGCAGTTCTTC.

The chain is built from TRBV11-2 and TRBJ1-2; the D gene is possibly TRBD1 (5 bases). Germline CDR1 SGHAT, CDR2 FQNNGV. This CDR3 region has 13 residues. The V end lost 3 bases, the J end lost 8 bases, and 13 bases lay between the germline ends. This chain's CDR3 is CASSFRGGKGYTF. The CDR3 region has the DNA TGTGCCAGCAGCTTCCGGGGGGGAAAAGGCTACACCTTC.

The chain links TRBV28 to TRBJ2-2; D possibly corresponds to TRBD1 (8 bases). This CDR3 spans 16 amino acids. V lost 2 bases and J lost 8, with 18 bases in between. Germline CDR1 and CDR2: MDHEN and SYDVKM. The chain's CDR3 is CASSLGTQGGTGELFF. CDR3 nucleotide sequence: TGTGCCAGCAGTTTAGGAACACAGGGGGGGACAGGGGAGCTGTTTTTT. The entire variable domain, with the rest obtained from reference TRBV28 and TRBJ2-2, is as follows: DVKVTQSSRYLVKRTGEKVFLECVQDMDHENMFWYRQDPGLGLRLIYFSYDVKMKEKGDIPEGYSVSREKKERFSLILESASTNQTSMYLCASSLGTQGGTGELFFGEGSRLTVL.

The chain links TRBV20-1 to TRBJ2-1, with 7 bases fitting TRBD2. CDR3 length equals 12 residues. Germline CDR1 DFQATT, CDR2 SNEGSKA (reference sequence). The V segment lost 3 bases and the J segment 7 bases; nucleotides outside the gene matches: 3. The CDR3 nucleotides read TGCAGTGCTAGTCGGCGGGGGAATGAGCAGTTCTTC. Protein product: CSASRRGNEQFF.

The V and J genes are TRBV19 and TRBJ2-4; D gene unclear. Looked up from germline, CDR1 is LNHDA and CDR2 is SQIVND (reference sequence). V was shortened by 1 base and J by 12 bases, with 13 bases between the two germline ends. This CDR3 comprises 13 residues. The chain's CDR3 is CASSIGAVRHQYF. The CDR3 DNA follows: TGTGCCAGTAGTATAGGGGCAGTCCGTCATCAGTACTTC.

This chain uses TRBV18 with TRBJ1-1; tentative D call: TRBD1 (5 bases). Germline CDR1 and CDR2: KGHSH and LQKENI. V was trimmed by 3 bases and J by 3 bases, leaving 11 bases between them. The CDR3 has 14 residues. CDR3 protein: CASSPKSGDTEAFF. The CDR3 DNA sequence: TGTGCCAGCTCACCTAAGTCGGGGGACACTGAAGCTTTCTTT.

The CDR3 loop reads CASSFRLAGDYEQYF. The CDR3 coding sequence is TGTGCCAGCAGTTTCAGGCTAGCGGGAGATTACGAGCAGTACTTC. The J gene is TRBJ2-7, the V gene TRBV28; 10 bases map to TRBD2. Germline loops: CDR1 MDHEN, CDR2 SYDVKM. V lost 3 bases to trimming and J lost 4 bases; unmatched junction nucleotides: 6. This CDR3 is built from 15 residues.

The chain links TRBV27 to TRBJ1-4; D possibly corresponds to TRBD1 (5 bases). Germline values: CDR1 MNHEY, CDR2 SMNVEV (reference sequence). The CDR3 contains 15 residues. Deletions cut 2 bases from V and 3 bases from J, with 10 bases between. CDR3 in amino acids: CASSLRGYANEKLFF. In DNA form, the CDR3 reads TGTGCCAGCAGTTTAAGGGGCTACGCTAATGAAAAACTGTTTTTT.

Turning to this clone: One end of the junction does not line up with germline, which may come from a read error. The rearrangement uses TRBV7-7 and TRBJ1-1, with 10 bases lining up with TRBD1. CDR1 and CDR2 (germline): SSHAT, FNYEAQ (reference sequence). CDR3 size: 21 residues. CDR3 region: CASSLASRDRGRGEGDTEAFF. CDR3 bases: TGTGCTAGCAGCTTAGCCTCAAGAGACAGGGGGCGCGGGGAGGGTGACACTGAAGCTTTCTTT.

This clone appeared once. The chain joins TRBV15 to TRBJ2-2, with 8 bases fitting TRBD2. Germline trimming cut 4 bases from V and 7 bases from J; bases unmatched to any gene: 5. This CDR3 comprises 14 residues. Germline CDR1 reads LNHNV; CDR2 reads YYDKDF (reference sequence). The CDR3 is CATSIELAVGELFF. DNA of the CDR3: TGTGCCACCAGCATCGAACTAGCGGTCGGGGAGCTGTTTTTT. The full variable domain, its missing parts supplied by reference TRBV15 and TRBJ2-2, is DAMVIQNPRYQVTQFGKPVTLSCSQTLNHNVMYWYQQKSSQAPKLLFHYYDKDFNNEADTPDNFQSRRPNTSFCFLDIRSPGLGDTAMYLCATSIELAVGELFFGEGSRLTVL.

This chain joins TRBV6-6 and TRBJ1-3; D ambiguous. Germline V lookup: CDR1 MNHNY, CDR2 SVGAGI (reference sequence). Deletions cut 6 bases from V and 0 bases from J, with 6 bases between. The CDR3 runs 13 residues. In DNA form, the CDR3 reads TGTGCCAGCAGAACAGACTCTGGAAACACCATATATTTT. Its protein is CASRTDSGNTIYF.

This clone has just one count. This chain uses TRBV29-1 with TRBJ2-3, with D perhaps TRBD2 (6 bases). V gave up 6 bases and J gave up 3 bases, with 13 bases separating them. CDR3 length: 13 residues. CDR1 is SQVTM and CDR2 is ANQGSEA in the germline V gene. The CDR3 loop is CSVAGSRTDTQYF. For the CDR3, the DNA is TGCAGCGTCGCGGGGAGTCGGACAGATACGCAGTATTTT.

V usage is TRBV7-2 and J usage is TRBJ2-7, with 8 bases matching TRBD2. Germline CDR1 SGHTA, CDR2 FQGNSA. V trimming: 5 bases; J trimming: 2 bases; junction bases outside the gene matches: 14. The CDR3 runs to 17 residues. In DNA form, the CDR3 reads TGTGCCAGCAGCCCGGGCCCGGCGACGGGAGGGGCCTACGAGCAGTACTTC. This sequence encodes CASSPGPATGGAYEQYF. Filled out from reference TRBV7-2 and TRBJ2-7, the complete variable domain reads GAGVSQSPSNKVTEKGKDVELRCDPISGHTALYWYRQSLGQGLEFLIYFQGNSAPDKSGLPSDRFSAERTGGSVSTLTIQRTQQEDSAVYLCASSPGPATGGAYEQYFGPGTRLTVT.

This clone has just a few counts. The chain uses TRBV29-1 and TRBJ2-7, with 9 nucleotides matching TRBD2. The CDR3 totals 16 residues. Germline V lookup: CDR1 SQVTM, CDR2 ANQGSEA. V lost 4 bases, J lost 5 bases, and 15 bases stayed unmatched. CDR3 nucleotides: TGCAGCGTTGGTGGGGGGACCGGGACTAGCTACCACGAGCAGTACTTC. As protein: CSVGGGTGTSYHEQYF.

This chain connects TRBV10-3 to TRBJ2-6; D may be TRBD1 (6 bases). Germline V gene sequence: CDR1 ENHRY, CDR2 SYGVKD. The CDR3 is made up of 15 amino acids. V gave up 3 bases and J gave up 0 bases, with 6 bases separating them. CDR3 region: CAISEGGSGANVLTF. In DNA form, the CDR3 reads TGTGCCATCAGTGAAGGGGGCTCTGGGGCCAACGTCCTGACTTTC.

This rearrangement joins TRBV2 to TRBJ2-2; D possibly corresponds to TRBD2 (6 bases). The length of the CDR3 is 15 residues. CDR1 SNHLY and CDR2 FYNNEI come from the germline V gene. Trimming shortened V by 2 bases and J by 2 bases, and 9 bases separated the two germline ends. The CDR3 spells CASSEWGLNTGELFF. CDR3 sequence (DNA): TGTGCCAGCAGTGAATGGGGACTCAACACCGGGGAGCTGTTTTTT.

Of note for this clone: The sample carries other DNA sequences with the same CDR3. V usage is TRBV28 and J usage is TRBJ1-4; tentative D call: TRBD1 (5 bases). The germline V and J ends were trimmed by 8 bases and 2 bases, with 15 bases remaining between them. Germline CDR1 and CDR2: MDHEN and SYDVKM. The CDR3 is 15 residues long. The CDR3 region is CASSLGGGTNEKLFF. The CDR3 DNA reads TGTGCCAGCTCACTAGGTGGGGGGACTAATGAAAAACTGTTTTTT.

This chain joins TRBV5-1 and TRBJ1-1, with D perhaps TRBD1 (5 bases). The CDR3 loop spans 16 amino acids. Between the trimmed V and J ends, which lost 4 bases and 3 bases, there was a span of 19 bases. Looked up from germline, CDR1 is SGHRS and CDR2 is YFSETQ. CDR3 sequence reads: CASSRGPDGGDTEAFF. The DNA of the CDR3 is TGCGCCAGCAGCCGTGGCCCTGACGGGGGGGACACTGAAGCTTTCTTT.

The sample holds a few counts of this clone. J is TRBJ1-3 and V is TRBV28, with 7 bases lining up with TRBD1. The CDR3 loop spans 15 amino acids. CDR1 and CDR2 (germline): MDHEN, SYDVKM. V dropped 4 bases and J dropped 2; count of bases not matched to a gene: 5. The CDR3 reads CASSSLGTAGNTIYF. CDR3 sequence (DNA): TGTGCCAGCAGTTCCTTGGGGACAGCTGGAAACACCATATATTTT. The full variable domain, with the rest looked up from reference TRBV28 and TRBJ1-3, is DVKVTQSSRYLVKRTGEKVFLECVQDMDHENMFWYRQDPGLGLRLIYFSYDVKMKEKGDIPEGYSVSREKKERFSLILESASTNQTSMYLCASSSLGTAGNTIYFGEGSWLTVV.

The gene calls are TRBV30 and TRBJ2-3, with 7 bases that match TRBD1. Per the germline V gene, CDR1 is GTSNPN and CDR2 is SVGIG (reference sequence). The V and J ends lost 0 bases and 2 bases, in that order; junction bases with no gene match: 8. CDR3 size: 16 residues. In nucleotides, the CDR3 is TGTGCCTGGAGTGTACCCGGGACAGCTATCACAGATACGCAGTATTTT. Its protein product is CAWSVPGTAITDTQYF.